This T cell receptor (beta chain) was captured by sequencing in a study of CXCR3-negative and CXCR3-positive naive CD8 T cells. The CDR3 loop spans 14 amino acids. Germline V gives CDR1 SGHTA, CDR2 FQGTGA. Carrying UMI labels, the TRB cDNA libraries were prepared through 5' RACE. TCRdb re-called the 5' RACE reads; every CDR3 protein appears as one record, without DNA. The sample totals about 5,900 distinct CDR3 sequences; its top ten clones hold 1.3%. According to its frequency, this clonotype is medium-sized. The TCR comes from a human donor in good health. Some clones in this sample may be carry-over from other donors' samples. Sequenced: naive CXCR3- CD8+ T cells from blood. Subset meaning: CD45RO-CCR7+CD27+CD95- naive CD8+ T cells lacking CXCR3 (TNR3-). The chain has TRBV7-3 and TRBJ1-2; TCRdb calls TRBD1, which cannot be checked without DNA. The CDR3 reads CASSPSGIPYGYTF.